These T cell receptor beta chains were read from a single sample in a study of cytomegalovirus exposure and HLA in healthy donors. Sequencing used immunoSEQ multiplex PCR; TCRdb keeps in-frame clones, though not all of them. Altogether about 140,000 clones are present, roughly four fifths being singletons, with the ten largest covering roughly 1.4%. The sequencing sample was made of PBMCs. The receptors come from a man between 25 and 39 years old in good health and CMV-seropositive. Each CDR3 is given with its conserved first and last residue. The order of the fields is J gene, V gene, clone size, D gene, CDR3 DNA, CDR3 protein. D genes are given only for firm matches. Clone size appears in some rows only: once, few, many, or a class for an expanded clone.

>TRBJ2-1|TRBV5-6|.|TRBD2
TGTGCCAGCAGCTTGGTAGGAGCGGGGGGCTACAATGAGCAGTTCTTC
CASSLVGAGGYNEQFF
>TRBJ1-2|TRBV9|.|TRBD1
TGTGCCAGCTCCCTGAAGGGGGCAAACTATGGCTACACCTTC
CASSLKGANYGYTF
>TRBJ2-2|TRBV5-4|.|TRBD2
TGTGCCAGCAGCTCCCGACTAGCGGGAGACACCGGGGAGCTGTTTTTT
CASSSRLAGDTGELFF
>TRBJ1-2|TRBV5-6|.|.
TGTGCCAGCAGCCAAGGGAGGGACCCCTGGTATGGCTACACCTTC
CASSQGRDPWYGYTF
>TRBJ2-7|TRBV15|.|.
TGTGCCACCAGCAGAGATACAGGGACCTACGAGCAGTACTTC
CATSRDTGTYEQYF
>TRBJ2-3|TRBV28|.|.
TGTGCCAGCGAGCGGAGCACAGATACGCAGTATTTT
CASERSTDTQYF
>TRBJ2-7|TRBV6-6|.|.
TGTGCCAGCAGTCGGGCGGGGAGCTCCTACGAGCAGTACTTC
CASSRAGSSYEQYF
>TRBJ2-3|TRBV7-9|.|.
TGTGCCAGCAGCCTCCGCCGAGACAGGCCCGAGCCTGATACAGATACGCAGTATTTT
CASSLRRDRPEPDTDTQYF
>TRBJ1-4|TRBV5-1|.|TRBD1
TGCGCCAGCAGTTACGGGACAGGGGAGGAAAAACTGTTTTTT
CASSYGTGEEKLFF
>TRBJ1-5|TRBV6-6|few|TRBD1
TGTGCCAGCAGCCAACAGGGGGCACGCAATCAGCCCCAGCATTTT
CASSQQGARNQPQHF
>TRBJ2-2|TRBV18|.|.
TGTGCCAGCTCACTCCGAGGGAGCGGCGGAAACACCGGGGAGCTGTTTTTT
CASSLRGSGGNTGELFF
>TRBJ1-5|TRBV5-8|few|.
TGTGCCAGCAGCTTGGGTAATAGTCAGCATTTT
CASSLGNSQHF
>TRBJ1-2|TRBV28|.|.
TGTGCCAGCCTTCGCCAGGGGTATGGCTACACCTTC
CASLRQGYGYTF
>TRBJ1-1|TRBV11-1|.|.
TGTGCCAGCAGCTCAACACAGAACACTGAAGCTTTCTTT
CASSSTQNTEAFF
>TRBJ2-2|TRBV18|once|.
TGTGCCAGCTCACCAAACACCTCCGTCGGGGAGCTGTTTTTT
CASSPNTSVGELFF
>TRBJ2-1|TRBV4-2|.|.
TGTGCCAGCAGCCAGGATCCGGCAGGCTCCTACAATGAGCAGTTCTTC
CASSQDPAGSYNEQFF
>TRBJ2-3|TRBV30|.|.
TGTGCCTGGAACAGGGATAGCACAGATACGCAGTATTTT
CAWNRDSTDTQYF
>TRBJ2-3|TRBV12-5|.|TRBD2
TGTGCTAGTGGTTTGGCGGTGGGGGATAGCGGGAGGGCCGGGAGCACAGATACGCAGTATTTT
CASGLAVGDSGRAGSTDTQYF
>TRBJ2-2|TRBV23-1|.|TRBD1
TGCGCCAGCAGTCAATCCGGACAGGGGGTGGGTGCCGGGGAGCTGTTTTTT
CASSQSGQGVGAGELFF
>TRBJ1-4|TRBV20-1|.|.
TGCAGTGCTAGCCTGGGCGAAAAACTGTTTTTT
CSASLGEKLFF
>TRBJ2-1|TRBV14|once|.
TGTGCCAGCAGCCAAGATATTTACAATGAGCAGTTCTTC
CASSQDIYNEQFF
>TRBJ2-7|TRBV5-1|.|.
TGCGCCAGCAGCTTGGTCCCCCCTACAGGGTCCTCCTACGAGCAGTACTTC
CASSLVPPTGSSYEQYF
>TRBJ2-5|TRBV5-1|.|TRBD2
TGCGCCAGCAGTGTATCGGCGGGGGGGCCGACCCAGTACTTC
CASSVSAGGPTQYF
>TRBJ1-1|TRBV28|few|.
TGTGCCAGCAGTAGGATTCAACAGGGTGAGGCTTTCTTT
CASSRIQQGEAFF
>TRBJ1-5|TRBV10-3|.|TRBD1
TGTGCCATCAGTGGCAGGGGGCCCGATAGCAATCAGCCCCAGCATTTT
CAISGRGPDSNQPQHF
>TRBJ1-1|TRBV5-1|few|.
TGCGCCAGCAGCTTGACCGCAGGGGAGACTGAAGCTTTCTTT
CASSLTAGETEAFF
>TRBJ1-1|TRBV19|.|.
TGTGCCAGTAGGAATCGAGGGAACACTGAAGCTTTCTTT
CASRNRGNTEAFF